This is a list of T cell receptor beta chains from one sample in a study of shared clonotypes between healthy human individuals. Some clones are missing from TCRdb's copy, which holds only in-frame ones; the method was immunoSEQ multiplex PCR. The data hold roughly 2.2 million clones, with roughly 93% observed a single time. Source material: naive CD4+ T cells from PBMCs. These receptors originate from a man younger than 30 in good health. Some clones in this sample may be carry-over from other donors' samples. Each CDR3 is given with its conserved first and last residue. The order of the fields is clone size, J gene, V gene, CDR3 protein. Not all rows give a size; the values are once, few, many and, for expanded clones, a class.

abundance: -; j_gene: TRBJ2-7; v_gene: TRBV4-1; CDR3aa: CASSPPDRDYEQYF
abundance: -; j_gene: TRBJ1-1; v_gene: TRBV5-4; CDR3aa: CASSFNTRRGNTEAFF
abundance: -; j_gene: TRBJ2-5; v_gene: TRBV5-1; CDR3aa: CASSLMGEETQYF
abundance: -; j_gene: TRBJ2-7; v_gene: TRBV6-1; CDR3aa: CASTLSYRSSYEQYF
abundance: -; j_gene: TRBJ2-6; v_gene: TRBV9; CDR3aa: CASSANPRGIGSGANVLTF
abundance: -; j_gene: TRBJ1-1; v_gene: TRBV5-1; CDR3aa: CASSLYQGAGTEAFF
abundance: -; j_gene: TRBJ1-5; v_gene: TRBV5-1; CDR3aa: CASSLAGLSNQPQHF
abundance: once; j_gene: TRBJ1-1; v_gene: TRBV30; CDR3aa: CAWSPPRRAGGTEAFF
abundance: -; j_gene: TRBJ2-7; v_gene: TRBV7-2; CDR3aa: CASSLQTSGSSVF
abundance: -; j_gene: TRBJ2-7; v_gene: TRBV2; CDR3aa: CASAPGLASSYEQYF
abundance: -; j_gene: TRBJ2-7; v_gene: TRBV5-8; CDR3aa: CASSIRQGAVEQYF
abundance: -; j_gene: TRBJ2-7; v_gene: TRBV6-6; CDR3aa: CASSYSPSGKYYEQYF
abundance: -; j_gene: TRBJ2-2; v_gene: TRBV5-1; CDR3aa: CASSLGQGGTGELFF
abundance: -; j_gene: TRBJ2-1; v_gene: TRBV28; CDR3aa: CASSSGLATDHYNEQFF
abundance: -; j_gene: TRBJ2-7; v_gene: TRBV28; CDR3aa: CASSFTGAYEQYF
abundance: -; j_gene: TRBJ2-4; v_gene: TRBV6-1; CDR3aa: CASTLAGGNIQYF
abundance: -; j_gene: TRBJ1-1; v_gene: TRBV30; CDR3aa: CAWQDGSRNTEAFF
abundance: -; j_gene: TRBJ2-7; v_gene: TRBV27; CDR3aa: CASSLFDWLAGDMYEQYF
abundance: -; j_gene: TRBJ2-3; v_gene: TRBV27; CDR3aa: CASSVLGLTDTQYF
abundance: -; j_gene: TRBJ2-7; v_gene: TRBV2; CDR3aa: CASTEYHEQYF
abundance: -; j_gene: TRBJ2-2; v_gene: TRBV5-1; CDR3aa: CASSLPGELFF
abundance: -; j_gene: TRBJ2-3; v_gene: TRBV6-1; CDR3aa: CASSSGGLRTDTQYF
abundance: -; j_gene: TRBJ1-5; v_gene: TRBV28; CDR3aa: CASSSPTGLVSQPQHF
abundance: -; j_gene: TRBJ2-1; v_gene: TRBV19; CDR3aa: CASSGGASGHNEQFF
abundance: -; j_gene: TRBJ2-2; v_gene: TRBV7-9; CDR3aa: CASSRERLVKLNTGELFF
abundance: -; j_gene: TRBJ1-3; v_gene: TRBV10-3; CDR3aa: CAISPTGVSSGNTIYF
abundance: -; j_gene: TRBJ2-2; v_gene: TRBV6-5; CDR3aa: CATQGPINGELFF
abundance: -; j_gene: TRBJ1-4; v_gene: TRBV28; CDR3aa: CASSPPGTGGEEKLFF
abundance: -; j_gene: TRBJ2-7; v_gene: TRBV2; CDR3aa: CASSVRTGSEQYF
abundance: -; j_gene: TRBJ2-1; v_gene: TRBV5-1; CDR3aa: CASSFAGVFFNEQFF
abundance: -; j_gene: TRBJ2-5; v_gene: TRBV9; CDR3aa: CASSVLEGAGETQYF
abundance: few; j_gene: TRBJ2-2; v_gene: TRBV27; CDR3aa: CASSHYGLAGSSRIAGELFF
abundance: few; j_gene: TRBJ1-5; v_gene: TRBV18; CDR3aa: CASSPTEDGSPQHF
abundance: -; j_gene: TRBJ1-1; v_gene: TRBV6-6; CDR3aa: CASSYPGRGAFF
abundance: -; j_gene: TRBJ1-2; v_gene: TRBV18; CDR3aa: CASSLGTGGDGYTF
abundance: -; j_gene: TRBJ1-4; v_gene: TRBV6-6; CDR3aa: CASSPYNNEKLFF
abundance: -; j_gene: TRBJ2-2; v_gene: TRBV6-4; CDR3aa: CASSVQGDTGELFF
abundance: -; j_gene: TRBJ1-5; v_gene: TRBV9; CDR3aa: CASSVLMEGGPEHF
abundance: few; j_gene: TRBJ1-1; v_gene: TRBV5-1; CDR3aa: CASSRQGMNTEAFF
abundance: -; j_gene: TRBJ1-2; v_gene: TRBV9; CDR3aa: CASSVGPVGGRNYGYTF
abundance: -; j_gene: TRBJ2-1; v_gene: TRBV7-3; CDR3aa: CASSLTYGSGRYSYNEQFF
abundance: -; j_gene: TRBJ2-3; v_gene: TRBV4-2; CDR3aa: CASSQAPGGSTDTQYF
abundance: -; j_gene: TRBJ2-3; v_gene: TRBV9; CDR3aa: CASSAGGLAGTDTQYF
abundance: once; j_gene: TRBJ1-1; v_gene: TRBV6-5; CDR3aa: CASSWAANTEAFF
abundance: -; j_gene: TRBJ2-3; v_gene: TRBV2; CDR3aa: CASTNRGALYLGDTQYF
abundance: -; j_gene: TRBJ2-7; v_gene: TRBV5-4; CDR3aa: CASSLPGTGDEQYF
abundance: once; j_gene: TRBJ2-7; v_gene: TRBV9; CDR3aa: CASSRTSGSYEQYF
abundance: -; j_gene: TRBJ1-2; v_gene: TRBV19; CDR3aa: CASSRGQGGGYTF
abundance: -; j_gene: TRBJ2-4; v_gene: TRBV27; CDR3aa: CASSMGTEAAIQYF